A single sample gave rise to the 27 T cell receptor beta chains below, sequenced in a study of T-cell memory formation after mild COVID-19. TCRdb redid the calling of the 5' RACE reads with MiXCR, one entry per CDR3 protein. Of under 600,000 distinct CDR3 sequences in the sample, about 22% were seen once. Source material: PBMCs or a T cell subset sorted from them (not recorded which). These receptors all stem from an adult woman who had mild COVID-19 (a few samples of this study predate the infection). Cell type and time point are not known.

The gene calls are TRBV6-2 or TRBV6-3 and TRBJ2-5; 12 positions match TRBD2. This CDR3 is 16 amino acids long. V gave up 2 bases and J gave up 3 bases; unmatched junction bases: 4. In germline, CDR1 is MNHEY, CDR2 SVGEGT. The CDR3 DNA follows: TGTGCCAGCAGTTACCTCGGACTAGCGGGAAAAGAGACCCAGTACTTC. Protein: CASSYLGLAGKETQYF.

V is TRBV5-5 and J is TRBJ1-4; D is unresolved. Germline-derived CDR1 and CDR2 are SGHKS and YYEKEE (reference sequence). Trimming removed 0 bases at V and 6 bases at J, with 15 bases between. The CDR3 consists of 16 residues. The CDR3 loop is CASSLDPSVGYEKLFF. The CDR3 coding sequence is TGTGCCAGCAGCTTGGATCCGAGTGTAGGGTATGAAAAACTGTTTTTT.

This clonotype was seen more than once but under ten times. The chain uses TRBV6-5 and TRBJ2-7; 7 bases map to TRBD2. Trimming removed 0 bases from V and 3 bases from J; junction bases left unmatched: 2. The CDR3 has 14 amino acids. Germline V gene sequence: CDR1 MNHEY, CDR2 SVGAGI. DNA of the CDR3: TGTGCCAGCAGTTACTCGACGGGGGGCTACGAGCAGTACTTC. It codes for CASSYSTGGYEQYF.

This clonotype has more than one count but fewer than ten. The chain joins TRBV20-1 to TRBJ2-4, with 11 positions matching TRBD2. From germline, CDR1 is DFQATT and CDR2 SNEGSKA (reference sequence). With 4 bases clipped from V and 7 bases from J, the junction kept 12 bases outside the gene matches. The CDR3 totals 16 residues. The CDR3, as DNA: TGCAGTGCTACTCTAGCGGGGGGTGTTTTCACGAACATTCAGTACTTC. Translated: CSATLAGGVFTNIQYF.

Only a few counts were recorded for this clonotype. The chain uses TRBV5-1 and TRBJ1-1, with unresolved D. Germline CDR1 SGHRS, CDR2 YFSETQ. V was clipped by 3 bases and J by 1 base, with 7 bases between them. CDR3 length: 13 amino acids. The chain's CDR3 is CASSWPGNTEAFF. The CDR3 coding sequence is TGCGCCAGCAGCTGGCCGGGGAACACTGAAGCTTTCTTT.

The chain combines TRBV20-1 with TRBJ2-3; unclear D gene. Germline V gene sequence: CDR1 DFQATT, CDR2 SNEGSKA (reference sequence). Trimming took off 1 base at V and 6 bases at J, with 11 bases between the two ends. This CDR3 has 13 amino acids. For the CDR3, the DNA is TGCAGTGCTAGAGTTGGCCTCAAGGATACGCAGTATTTT. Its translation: CSARVGLKDTQYF.

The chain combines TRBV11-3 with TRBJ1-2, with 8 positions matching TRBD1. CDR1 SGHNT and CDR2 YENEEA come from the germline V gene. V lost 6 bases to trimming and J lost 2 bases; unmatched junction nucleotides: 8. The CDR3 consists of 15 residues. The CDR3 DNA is TGTGCCAGCAGACGTTCACAGGGGGGGAACTATGGCTACACCTTC. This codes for CASRRSQGGNYGYTF.

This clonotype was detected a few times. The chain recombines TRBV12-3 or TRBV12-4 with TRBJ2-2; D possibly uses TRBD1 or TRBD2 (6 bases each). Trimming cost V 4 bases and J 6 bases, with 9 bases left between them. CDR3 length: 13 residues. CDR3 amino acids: CASSSRGAGELFF. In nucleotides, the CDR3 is TGTGCCAGCAGTTCTAGGGGGGCCGGGGAGCTGTTTTTT.

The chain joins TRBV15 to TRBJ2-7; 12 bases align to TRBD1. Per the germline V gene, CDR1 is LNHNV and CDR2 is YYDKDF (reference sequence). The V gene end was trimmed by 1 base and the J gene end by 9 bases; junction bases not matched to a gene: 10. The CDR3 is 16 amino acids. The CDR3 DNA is TGTGCCACCAGCAGAGGTCCGGGACAGGGGGCAGTCGGGCAGTACTTC. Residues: CATSRGPGQGAVGQYF. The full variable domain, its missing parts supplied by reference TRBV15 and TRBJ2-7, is DAMVIQNPRYQVTQFGKPVTLSCSQTLNHNVMYWYQQKSSQAPKLLFHYYDKDFNNEADTPDNFQSRRPNTSFCFLDIRSPGLGDTAMYLCATSRGPGQGAVGQYFGPGTRLTVT.

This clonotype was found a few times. The CDR3 sequence: CATIGRQRRGPRLTGELFF. In DNA, the CDR3 is TGTGCCACCATCGGGAGACAGAGAAGAGGGCCAAGGCTGACCGGGGAGCTGTTTTTT. The V call is TRBV12-3 or TRBV12-4, the J call TRBJ2-2; the D gene is possibly TRBD2 (6 bases). CDR3 length: 19 residues. V dropped 10 bases and J dropped 5 bases, with 32 bases sitting between them.

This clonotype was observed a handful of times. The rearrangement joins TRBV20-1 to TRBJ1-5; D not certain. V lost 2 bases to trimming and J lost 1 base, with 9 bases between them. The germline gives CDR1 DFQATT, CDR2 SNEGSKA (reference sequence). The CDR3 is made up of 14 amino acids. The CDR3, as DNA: TGCAGTGCTAGAAGGCCAGCCAGCAATCAGCCCCAGCATTTT. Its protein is CSARRPASNQPQHF.

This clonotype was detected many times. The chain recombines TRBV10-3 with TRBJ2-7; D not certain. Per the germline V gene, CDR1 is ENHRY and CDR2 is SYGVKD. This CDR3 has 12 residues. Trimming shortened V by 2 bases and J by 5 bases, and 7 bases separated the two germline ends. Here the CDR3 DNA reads TGTGCCATCAGTGAGGAGGCCAACGAGCAGTACTTC. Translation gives CAISEEANEQYF.

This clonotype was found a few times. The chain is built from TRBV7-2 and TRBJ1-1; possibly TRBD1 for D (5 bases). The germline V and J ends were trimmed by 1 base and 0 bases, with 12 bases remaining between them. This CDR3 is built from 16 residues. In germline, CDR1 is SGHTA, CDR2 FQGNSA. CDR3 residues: CASSLGGGVLNTEAFF. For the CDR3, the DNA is TGTGCCAGCAGCTTAGGGGGAGGGGTACTGAACACTGAAGCTTTCTTT.

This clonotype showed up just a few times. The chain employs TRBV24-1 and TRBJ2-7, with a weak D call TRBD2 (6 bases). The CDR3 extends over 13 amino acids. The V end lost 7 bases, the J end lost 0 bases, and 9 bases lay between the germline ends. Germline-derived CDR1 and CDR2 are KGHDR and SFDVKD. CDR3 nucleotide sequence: TGTGCCACCAGCCCCGGGAGCTCCTACGAGCAGTACTTC. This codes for CATSPGSSYEQYF.

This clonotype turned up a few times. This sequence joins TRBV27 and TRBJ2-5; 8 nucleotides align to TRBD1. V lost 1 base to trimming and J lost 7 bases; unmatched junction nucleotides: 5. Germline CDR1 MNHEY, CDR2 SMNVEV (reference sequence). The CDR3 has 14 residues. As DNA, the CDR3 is TGTGCCAGCAGTTTATTGGGACAGGAGCGGACCCAGTACTTC. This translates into CASSLLGQERTQYF.

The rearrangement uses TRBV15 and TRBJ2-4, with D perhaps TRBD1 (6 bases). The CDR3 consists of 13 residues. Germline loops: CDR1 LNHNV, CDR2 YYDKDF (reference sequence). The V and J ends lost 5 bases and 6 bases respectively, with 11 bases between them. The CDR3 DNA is TGTGCCACCAGCGAGGGGGTTGGAAACATTCAGTACTTC. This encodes CATSEGVGNIQYF.

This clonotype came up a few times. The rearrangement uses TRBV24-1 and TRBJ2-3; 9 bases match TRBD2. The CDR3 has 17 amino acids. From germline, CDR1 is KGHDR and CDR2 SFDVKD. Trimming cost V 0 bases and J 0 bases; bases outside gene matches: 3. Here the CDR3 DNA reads TGTGCCACCAGTGATTTGCTGACTAGCGGTAGCACAGATACGCAGTATTTT. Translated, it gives CATSDLLTSGSTDTQYF.

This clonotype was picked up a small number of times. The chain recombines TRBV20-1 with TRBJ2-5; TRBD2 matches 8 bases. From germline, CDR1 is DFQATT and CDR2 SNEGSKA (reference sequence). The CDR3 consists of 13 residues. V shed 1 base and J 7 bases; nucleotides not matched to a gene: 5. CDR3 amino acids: CSARAGGRVTQYF. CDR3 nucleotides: TGCAGTGCTAGAGCGGGAGGGCGGGTGACCCAGTACTTC.

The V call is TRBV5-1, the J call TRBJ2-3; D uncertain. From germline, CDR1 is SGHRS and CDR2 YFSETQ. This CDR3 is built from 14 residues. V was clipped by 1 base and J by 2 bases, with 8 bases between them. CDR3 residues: CASSLLEATDTQYF. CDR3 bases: TGCGCCAGCAGCTTGCTAGAAGCCACAGATACGCAGTATTTT.

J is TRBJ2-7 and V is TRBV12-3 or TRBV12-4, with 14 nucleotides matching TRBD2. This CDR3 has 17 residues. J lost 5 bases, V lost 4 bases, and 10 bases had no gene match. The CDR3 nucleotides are TGTGCCAGCAGTTCCCAGACCTTGACTAGCGGGGGGGACGAGCAGTACTTC. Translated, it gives CASSSQTLTSGGDEQYF.

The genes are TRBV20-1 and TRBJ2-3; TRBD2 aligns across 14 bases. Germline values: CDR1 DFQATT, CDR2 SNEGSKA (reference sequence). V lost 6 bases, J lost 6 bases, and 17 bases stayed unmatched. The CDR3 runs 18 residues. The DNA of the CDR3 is TGCAGTGCGCACGCTTTTAGACTAGCGGGAGGGTTAACGGATACGCAGTATTTT. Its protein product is CSAHAFRLAGGLTDTQYF.

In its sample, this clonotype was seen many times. The DNA for the CDR3 is TGTGCCAGCAGCTCCCGCGACAGGGGTTTCCACGAGCAGTACTTC. Its translation: CASSSRDRGFHEQYF. V and J are TRBV3-1 and TRBJ2-7, with 8 bases fitting TRBD1. Germline values: CDR1 LGHDT, CDR2 YNNKEL (reference sequence). With V trimmed by 5 bases and J by 5 bases, 11 bases remained unmatched. The CDR3 has 15 residues.

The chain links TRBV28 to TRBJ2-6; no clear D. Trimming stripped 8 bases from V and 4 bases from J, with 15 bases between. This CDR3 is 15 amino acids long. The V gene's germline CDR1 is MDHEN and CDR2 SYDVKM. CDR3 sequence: CASAVPSQGANVLTF. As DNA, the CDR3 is TGTGCCAGCGCCGTCCCCTCCCAAGGGGCCAACGTCCTGACTTTC.

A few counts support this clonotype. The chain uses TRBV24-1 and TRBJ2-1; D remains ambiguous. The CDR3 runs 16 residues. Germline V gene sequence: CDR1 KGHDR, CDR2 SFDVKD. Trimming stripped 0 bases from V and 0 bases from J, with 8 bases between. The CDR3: CATSDLLTSSYNEQFF. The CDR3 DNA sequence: TGTGCCACCAGTGATTTGCTCACGAGCTCCTACAATGAGCAGTTCTTC.

The CDR3 sequence: CASSYYSNGELFF. The CDR3 bases are TGTGCCAGCAGTTATTACTCGAACGGGGAGCTGTTTTTT. V gene TRBV27 combines with J gene TRBJ2-2; no reliable D call. The CDR3 totals 13 residues. Trimming removed 4 bases at V and 7 bases at J, with 10 bases between. CDR1 MNHEY and CDR2 SMNVEV come from the germline V gene (reference sequence).

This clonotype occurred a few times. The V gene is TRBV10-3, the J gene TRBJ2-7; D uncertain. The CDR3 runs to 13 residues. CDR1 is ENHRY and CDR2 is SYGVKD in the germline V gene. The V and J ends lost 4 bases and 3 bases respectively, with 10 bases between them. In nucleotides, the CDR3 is TGTGCCATCAGTGTCCCACCTTTCTACGAGCAGTACTTC. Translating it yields CAISVPPFYEQYF.

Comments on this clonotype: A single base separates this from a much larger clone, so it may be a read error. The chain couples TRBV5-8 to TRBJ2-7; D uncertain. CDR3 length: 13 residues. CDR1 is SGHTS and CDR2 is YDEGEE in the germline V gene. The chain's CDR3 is CTSSASGVYEQYF. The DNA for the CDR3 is TGTACCAGCAGCGCATCTGGGGTCTACGAGCAGTACTTC.